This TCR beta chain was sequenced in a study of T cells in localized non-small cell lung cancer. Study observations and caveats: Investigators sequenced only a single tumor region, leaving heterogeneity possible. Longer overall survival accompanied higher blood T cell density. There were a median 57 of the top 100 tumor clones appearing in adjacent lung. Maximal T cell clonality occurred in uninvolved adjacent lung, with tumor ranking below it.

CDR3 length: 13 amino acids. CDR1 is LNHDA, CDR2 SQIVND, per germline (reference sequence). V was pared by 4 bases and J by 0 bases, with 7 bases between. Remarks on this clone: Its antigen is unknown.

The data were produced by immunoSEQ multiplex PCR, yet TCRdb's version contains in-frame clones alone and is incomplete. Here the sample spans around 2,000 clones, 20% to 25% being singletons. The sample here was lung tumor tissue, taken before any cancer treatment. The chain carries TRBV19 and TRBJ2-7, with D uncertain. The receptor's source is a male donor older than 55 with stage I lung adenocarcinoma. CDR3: CASSRDPSYEQYF. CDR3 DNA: TGTGCCAGTAGTAGGGATCCCTCCTACGAGCAGTACTTC.